One and the same sample provided the 32 T cell receptor beta chains below, sequenced in a study of blood T cell repertoires in COVID-19. Assay: immunoSEQ multiplex PCR; the TCRdb copy retains only in-frame clones and omits some. The sample carries fewer than 85,000 clones, around 76% recorded once. The specimen sequenced was peripheral blood. These receptors all stem from a woman aged 80 or older with active or convalescent COVID-19.

This clone occurred a few times. In DNA, the CDR3 is TGCGCCAGCAGGGGGGCTAGCACAGATACGCAGTATTTT. It yields the protein CASRGASTDTQYF. The chain carries TRBV5-1 and TRBJ2-3; tentative D call: TRBD1 (6 bases). V lost 5 bases and J 0 bases, leaving 7 bases between the germline ends. Germline V gives CDR1 SGHRS, CDR2 YFSETQ. The length of the CDR3 is 13 residues. The entire variable domain, with the rest obtained from reference TRBV5-1 and TRBJ2-3, is as follows: KAGVTQTPRYLIKTRGQQVTLSCSPISGHRSVSWYQQTPGQGLQFLFEYFSETQRNKGNFPGRFSGRQFSNSRSEMNVSTLELGDSALYLCASRGASTDTQYFGPGTRLTVL.

This rearrangement joins TRBV4-3 to TRBJ2-2; D unresolved. This CDR3 contains 13 residues. CDR1 is LGHNA and CDR2 is YSLEER in the germline V gene. V was cut by 4 bases and J by 4 bases, with 7 bases left in between. CDR3 in DNA: TGCGCCAGCAGCCGGTCGGGCACCGGGGAGCTGTTTTTT. Protein sequence: CASSRSGTGELFF.

This chain joins TRBV28 and TRBJ1-2; D is uncertain. The CDR3 has 12 residues. Deletions cut 5 bases from V and 7 bases from J, with 11 bases between. Germline V gene sequence: CDR1 MDHEN, CDR2 SYDVKM. CDR3 sequence (DNA): TGTGCCAGCAGTCCTCTGACTGTTGGCTACACCTTC. Translating gives CASSPLTVGYTF.

The V gene is TRBV27, the J gene TRBJ1-2, with D possibly TRBD1 on 5 matching bases. The V gene's germline CDR1 is MNHEY and CDR2 SMNVEV (reference sequence). V shed 3 bases and J shed 4 bases, with 9 bases lying between them. The CDR3 runs 13 residues. The CDR3 DNA reads as TGTGCCAGCAGTTTTCGCGACAGCTATGGCTACACCTTC. This codes for CASSFRDSYGYTF.

CDR3 sequence reads: CASSQIRQSRAEQYF. Here the CDR3 DNA reads TGTGCCAGCAGTCAAATACGACAATCGAGGGCGGAGCAGTACTTC. The V gene is TRBV28, the J gene TRBJ2-7, with D possibly TRBD2 on 5 matching bases. Trimming removed 5 bases from V and 7 bases from J, with 21 bases in between. The CDR3 runs 15 residues. Germline-derived CDR1 and CDR2 are MDHEN and SYDVKM.

This clone has only a few counts. This chain links TRBV5-1 with TRBJ1-2; 9 bases map to TRBD1. V was pared by 4 bases and J by 2 bases, with 3 bases of the junction left unmatched. Germline CDR1 reads SGHRS; CDR2 reads YFSETQ. This CDR3 comprises 14 residues. CDR3 bases: TGCGCCAGCAGCATGGGACAGGGCAACTATGGCTACACCTTC. It is translated as CASSMGQGNYGYTF. The full variable domain, with the rest looked up from reference TRBV5-1 and TRBJ1-2, is KAGVTQTPRYLIKTRGQQVTLSCSPISGHRSVSWYQQTPGQGLQFLFEYFSETQRNKGNFPGRFSGRQFSNSRSEMNVSTLELGDSALYLCASSMGQGNYGYTFGSGTRLTVV.

The chain uses TRBV4-1 and TRBJ2-2; D is ambiguous. This CDR3 contains 16 residues. Germline CDR1 reads MGHRA; CDR2 reads YSYEKL. Deletions cut 1 base from V and 1 base from J, with 10 bases between. For the CDR3, the DNA is TGCGCCAGCAGCCAAGTCTCCCTAGTGAACACCGGGGAGCTGTTTTTT. As protein: CASSQVSLVNTGELFF.

V usage is TRBV7-8 and J usage is TRBJ1-2; no definite D call. CDR1 and CDR2 from the germline V gene are SGHVS and FQNEAQ. The V and J ends lost 0 bases and 3 bases respectively, with 5 bases between them. The CDR3 extends over 13 amino acids. CDR3: CASSLARDYGYTF. The CDR3 coding sequence is TGTGCCAGCAGCTTAGCCCGGGACTATGGCTACACCTTC.

V is TRBV7-8 and J is TRBJ1-5; 7 bases align to TRBD1. The germline V gene encodes CDR1 SGHVS and CDR2 FQNEAQ. The CDR3 spans 14 residues. The junction had 9 bases not matched to a gene; V was cut back by 3 bases and J by 10 bases. The CDR3 loop is CASSFTGDSPPQHF. CDR3 in DNA: TGTGCCAGCAGCTTTACCGGGGACAGTCCACCCCAGCATTTT.

Details on this clone: Within the sample, other DNA sequences also encode this same CDR3. The chain has TRBV7-2 and TRBJ2-7; TRBD2 matches at 13 bases. Germline V gene lookup returns CDR1 SGHTA and CDR2 FQGNSA. V dropped 4 bases and J dropped 2; count of bases not matched to a gene: 5. The CDR3 extends over 16 amino acids. This CDR3 is CASSSTTSGGAYEQYF. As DNA, the CDR3 is TGTGCCAGCAGCTCAACCACTAGCGGGGGGGCCTACGAGCAGTACTTC.

The gene calls are TRBV25-1 and TRBJ1-1, with TRBD1 matching 8 bases. J lost 3 bases, V lost 7 bases, and 7 bases had no gene match. Germline CDR1 and CDR2: MGHDK and SYGVNS. This CDR3 is 14 amino acids long. The CDR3 reads CASKATGAYTEAFF. DNA for the CDR3: TGTGCCAGCAAGGCGACAGGGGCATACACTGAAGCTTTCTTT. Full variable domain (rest looked up from reference TRBV25-1 and TRBJ1-1): EADIYQTPRYLVIGTGKKITLECSQTMGHDKMYWYQQDPGMELHLIHYSYGVNSTEKGDLSSESTVSRIRTEHFPLTLESARPSHTSQYLCASKATGAYTEAFFGQGTRLTVV.

This chain links TRBV18 with TRBJ1-1; D call uncertain. The CDR3 sequence is 15 residues long. Germline CDR1 and CDR2: KGHSH and LQKENI. V was cut by 3 bases and J by 1 base, with 12 bases left in between. As DNA, the CDR3 is TGTGCCAGCTCACCGCAAGACAACGAGAACACTGAAGCTTTCTTT. It translates to CASSPQDNENTEAFF.

The rearrangement joins TRBV19 to TRBJ1-2; 7 bases fit TRBD1. This CDR3 contains 14 residues. Unmatched junction bases numbered 11, after V lost 9 bases and J lost 4 bases. CDR1 LNHDA and CDR2 SQIVND come from the germline V gene (reference sequence). The CDR3 is CASQDRGRVYGYTF. The CDR3 nucleotides read TGTGCCAGCCAGGATAGGGGGCGAGTCTATGGCTACACCTTC.

The chain has TRBV6-2 or TRBV6-3 and TRBJ2-1; 8 bases are shared with TRBD1. The CDR3 totals 15 residues. J was trimmed by 3 bases and V by 7 bases; bases with no gene match: 8. The V gene's germline CDR1 is MNHEY and CDR2 SVGEGT. The CDR3: CASTPDREDYNEQFF. The CDR3 DNA reads TGTGCCAGCACCCCGGACAGGGAAGACTACAATGAGCAGTTCTTC.

This clone was seen only a few times. The chain joins TRBV4-3 to TRBJ2-3, with 8 bases that match TRBD2. The V segment lost 0 bases and the J segment 6 bases; nucleotides outside the gene matches: 8. This CDR3 has 16 amino acids. Germline assignment: CDR1 LGHNA and CDR2 YSLEER. The CDR3 DNA reads as TGCGCCAGCAGCCAAGATCTCGCGGGGGGTAGGGATACGCAGTATTTT. Protein sequence: CASSQDLAGGRDTQYF.

The chain has TRBV28 and TRBJ1-4; D remains unclear. The CDR3 is 13 residues long. Germline V gene data show CDR1 as MDHEN and CDR2 as SYDVKM. V was cut by 3 bases and J by 0 bases, with 2 bases left in between. CDR3 nucleotides: TGTGCCAGCAGTTTCGCAACTAATGAAAAACTGTTTTTT. This encodes CASSFATNEKLFF.

This clone was observed once. The chain employs TRBV29-1 and TRBJ2-1; no definite D call. The CDR3 sequence is 12 residues long. Trimming cost V 3 bases and J 7 bases, with 10 bases left between them. CDR1 SQVTM and CDR2 ANQGSEA come from the germline V gene. CDR3 bases: TGCAGCGTTGACACAGTAAGGAATGAGCAGTTCTTC. Translating it yields CSVDTVRNEQFF.

V is TRBV11-3 and J is TRBJ1-6; 7 bases agree with TRBD1. This CDR3 spans 14 amino acids. Germline loops: CDR1 SGHNT, CDR2 YENEEA. J lost 9 bases, V lost 5 bases, and 7 bases had no gene match. CDR3 coding DNA: TGTGCCAGCAGCGAAGGACAGGAGGGTTCACCCCTCCACTTT. As protein: CASSEGQEGSPLHF.

The J gene is TRBJ1-5, the V gene TRBV7-8; the match to TRBD1 covers 8 bases. The germline CDR1 and CDR2 sequences are SGHVS and FQNEAQ. This CDR3 spans 16 amino acids. V shed 4 bases, J shed 3 bases, and the junction held 8 bases outside the gene matches. CDR3 in amino acids: CASSSTGVLPNQPQHF. In DNA, the CDR3 is TGTGCCAGCAGCTCGACAGGGGTTCTACCCAATCAGCCCCAGCATTTT.

The rearrangement links TRBV19 to TRBJ1-3, with 8 bases lining up with TRBD1. This CDR3 is built from 15 residues. Germline trimming cut 5 bases from V and 0 bases from J; bases unmatched to any gene: 3. The V gene's germline CDR1 is LNHDA and CDR2 SQIVND (reference sequence). DNA of the CDR3: TGTGCCAGTAGTCTCGGACAGGGCTCTGGAAACACCATATATTTT. This codes for CASSLGQGSGNTIYF.

This clone was seen only once. This chain links TRBV6-5 with TRBJ2-5, with 12 bases matching TRBD1. CDR3 length: 14 residues. Losses at the gene ends were 7 bases for V and 5 bases for J; bases not matched to a gene: 5. CDR1 and CDR2 from the germline V gene are MNHEY and SVGAGI. CDR3 DNA: TGTGCCAGCACCAGGGACAGGGGGCAGGAGACCCAGTACTTC. It translates to CASTRDRGQETQYF.

This chain connects TRBV6-5 to TRBJ1-2; 7 positions agree with TRBD1. Germline loops: CDR1 MNHEY, CDR2 SVGAGI. The CDR3 has 15 residues. V shed 6 bases, J shed 7 bases, and the junction held 14 bases outside the gene matches. In nucleotides, the CDR3 is TGTGCCAGCAGCCTAAAAACAGGGGTTGGGTCTGGCTACACCTTC. Its protein product is CASSLKTGVGSGYTF.

The rearrangement joins TRBV4-3 to TRBJ1-2, with D perhaps TRBD1 (5 bases). The CDR3 contains 13 residues. CDR1 and CDR2 from the germline V gene are LGHNA and YSLEER. The ends were cut back, 3 bases at V and 6 bases at J, with 11 bases in the middle. The CDR3 here is CASSHGPGNGYTF. DNA for the CDR3: TGCGCCAGCAGCCACGGTCCAGGGAATGGCTACACCTTC.

The chain uses TRBV10-1 and TRBJ2-3, with 9 bases that match TRBD1. J gave up 8 bases and V 0 bases, and 0 bases lay outside the gene matches. Germline CDR1 and CDR2: WNHNN and SYGVQD (reference sequence). This CDR3 is 13 amino acids long. DNA for the CDR3: TGCGCCAGCAGTGAGTCGGGACAGGGTACGCAGTATTTT. Protein product: CASSESGQGTQYF.

The V and J genes are TRBV27 and TRBJ1-6; the D gene is possibly TRBD1 (6 bases). This CDR3 region has 15 residues. V was trimmed by 5 bases and J by 10 bases, leaving 18 bases between them. Germline CDR1 reads MNHEY; CDR2 reads SMNVEV (reference sequence). The CDR3 nucleotides read TGTGCCAGCAGTCTCACTGCGGGGGGCCACTCACCCCTCCACTTT. Protein sequence: CASSLTAGGHSPLHF.

The chain is built from TRBV5-1 and TRBJ1-3, with 7 nucleotides matching TRBD1. The J segment lost 4 bases and the V segment lost 2 bases, leaving 9 bases of the junction unmatched. The CDR3 extends over 16 amino acids. Germline V gene data show CDR1 as SGHRS and CDR2 as YFSETQ. CDR3 protein: CASSFSTGDSGNTIYF. The CDR3 coding sequence is TGCGCCAGCAGCTTTAGCACAGGGGACTCAGGAAACACCATATATTTT.

This chain joins TRBV5-4 and TRBJ2-5; 8 bases are shared with TRBD2. Germline CDR1 reads SGHNT; CDR2 reads YYREEE (reference sequence). The CDR3 totals 16 residues. V lost 0 bases, J lost 4 bases, and 8 bases stayed unmatched. The CDR3 nucleotides are TGTGCCAGCAGCTTGGCTATGGGACTAGAGGTAGAGACCCAGTACTTC. It specifies CASSLAMGLEVETQYF.

The rearrangement joins TRBV2 to TRBJ1-2, with D possibly TRBD1 on 6 matching bases. Germline values: CDR1 SNHLY, CDR2 FYNNEI. This CDR3 is 15 amino acids long. Trimming stripped 5 bases from V and 3 bases from J, with 16 bases between. The DNA for the CDR3 is TGTGCCAGCAGTTACAGCGGACAGTTCGACTATGGCTACACCTTC. Encoded protein: CASSYSGQFDYGYTF.

This chain connects TRBV20-1 to TRBJ1-5; tentatively, D is TRBD1 (5 bases). Trimming took off 3 bases at V and 3 bases at J, with 9 bases between the two ends. The CDR3 spans 13 residues. CDR1 and CDR2 (germline): DFQATT, SNEGSKA (reference sequence). This chain's CDR3 is CSASKTVNQPQHF. CDR3 sequence (DNA): TGCAGTGCTAGTAAGACAGTCAATCAGCCCCAGCATTTT.

The CDR3 sequence is CASNTGRETQYF. CDR3 bases: TGTGCCAGCAACACAGGGAGAGAGACCCAGTACTTC. The rearrangement joins TRBV6-1 to TRBJ2-5, with D maybe TRBD1 (6 bases). CDR1 is MNHNS, CDR2 SASEGT, per germline. Trimming shortened V by 7 bases and J by 4 bases, and 10 bases separated the two germline ends. The CDR3 loop spans 12 amino acids.

This CDR3 is CASSANGETQYF. The DNA for the CDR3 is TGTGCCAGCAGCGCGAACGGTGAGACCCAGTACTTC. The chain uses TRBV9 and TRBJ2-5; no definite D call. The germline V and J ends were trimmed by 3 bases and 5 bases, with 8 bases remaining between them. Germline CDR1 and CDR2: SGDLS and YYNGEE. The length of the CDR3 is 12 residues.

The rearrangement links TRBV7-2 to TRBJ2-7, with D perhaps TRBD2 (6 bases). V lost 7 bases to trimming and J lost 0 bases, with 13 bases between them. The length of the CDR3 is 14 residues. In germline, CDR1 is SGHTA, CDR2 FQGNSA. The CDR3 sequence is CASTSSSASYEQYF. In nucleotides, the CDR3 is TGTGCCAGCACCTCCTCTAGCGCCTCCTACGAGCAGTACTTC.